This T cell receptor (beta chain) was captured in a study of tumor-infiltrating lymphocytes in oesophageal squamous cell carcinoma. The CDR3 contains 13 residues. Per germline, CDR1 SGHTA and CDR2 FQGNSA. V was cut by 2 bases and J by 6 bases, with 9 bases left in between. Each CDR3 protein is one row after TCRdb ran MiXCR on the PCR reads. Of 9,500 to 15,000 distinct CDR3 sequences listed, around 54% are singletons. By share, this clonotype counts as large (0.1 to 1%). Sequencing used esophageal tumor tissue. The chain has TRBV7-2 and TRBJ2-3; no definite D call. The sequence derives from a female donor with esophageal squamous cell carcinoma. The CDR3 region is CASSLRARDTQYF. The CDR3 region has the DNA TGTGCCAGCAGCTTAAGGGCCCGGGATACGCAGTATTTT.